This TCR beta chain was sequenced for a study of shared clonotypes between healthy human individuals (dated by TCRdb to the early 2020s). At the level of the whole study: A couple of women and a few men aged 18 to 49 years were included in the cohort. For each donor, three plates each were used for CD4 naive and CD4 memory, two plates were used for CD8 naive, and one plate was used for CD8 memory. To estimate repertoire size and how much clonotypes are shared between individuals, the study performed deep sequencing of blood TCR repertoires from a handful of healthy adults. Different laboratories and diverse techniques were used to prepare libraries and sequence TCR repertoires, to increase sequencing depth and limit assay-specific biases. Per donor, leukapheresis produced somewhere between about 0.9 and 10 billion PBMCs. Results the study describes overall, beyond this receptor: Sharing across several donors was observed for roughly 5% of naive CD4, over 3% of naive CD8, about 2.3% of memory CD4, and roughly 0.43% of memory CD8 clonotypes. The small number of donors limited the genetic and exposure-history diversity represented. Only blood was sampled, and tissue TCR repertoires likely differ from those in blood. Higher generation probabilities were observed for clonotypes shared by all four sorted-subset donors than for non-shared clonotypes. Even with the large sequencing depth, rarefaction of the sorted-subset datasets indicated that sequencing was incomplete. Larger estimated clonotype richness was generally found for naive subsets than for memory subsets. Pairwise subsampling indicated that sequencing depth was expected to affect the degree of clonotype sharing among donors.

TCR CDR3 regions were amplified from genomic DNA by multiplex PCR using the deep immunoSEQ assay. Extracted genomic DNA from each cell subset was spread evenly across all wells of several immunoSEQ 96-well plates, with each plate serving as a replicate. For sorted subsets, 150 to 250 ng of genomic DNA, equivalent to 30,000 or so T cell genomes, went into each replicate PCR. The purified libraries were quantified using a Qubit 3.0 fluorometer, sized with a Bioanalyzer 2100, and then quantified again using the KAPA Library Quantification kit. Every immunoSEQ 96-well plate was sequenced on a separate single-read 150-cycle Illumina NextSeq 550 flow cell. The study's processing was this. Because the immunoSEQ output included only junctional sequences and no quality scores, the filtering could not be the same as the filtering used for full-length reads. Sequences were annotated with PyIR, a Python wrapper for IgBLAST v1.9, using IMGT germline references to assign V/J genes and CDR3. Any read was removed if the V/J assignment was weak (E-value above 1e-6), the CDR3 was missing, or the read contained stop codons, out-of-frame junctions, or ambiguous translated residues. A V3J clonotype was defined by an identical inferred V gene, J gene, and CDR3 amino acid sequence. Percentage overlap between repertoires was calculated by dividing the number of shared unique clonotypes by the size of the smaller repertoire. Three approaches were used to assess repertoire richness: RTK rarefaction, the Chao1 estimator, and Recon v2.1 estimates of unobserved clonotypes. For all TCRbeta clonotypes obtained by the gDNA method from a few donors, generation probabilities were computed with OLGA. TCRdb mirrors the immuneACCESS table, restricted to in-frame sequences. Some clones are absent from its copies; in checked studies, under half trace to an unresolved V gene, and the reason for the others is unknown. Clonal size and the V and J genes are those of that table, whereas D and trimming came from the DNA. For this sample there are approximately 620,000 clones; 95% to 98% appear just once. Approximately 0.057% of the sample goes to the ten largest clones.

V is cut by 2 bases and J by 5 bases, and the space between the germline ends is 12 bases. Inclusive of the bounding cysteine and phenylalanine, the CDR3 is 14 residues long. The only DNA kept is the CDR3, 42 bases in frame from the first base. The germline V gene specifies SGHTA as CDR1 and FQGNSA as CDR2. With respect to this clone: Its binding antigen is unknown. Per-nucleotide qualities are absent, and no much larger clonotype sits a single base away.

The donors were healthy, HIV-negative adults with no recently reported acute infections or vaccinations. Every donor was a Caucasian adult living in Nashville, Tennessee, USA. CD4+ T cells were enriched by magnetic negative selection; naive cells were then positively selected on CD45RA, and the negative fraction formed the memory subset. Blood was collected by leukapheresis, and PBMCs were isolated by Ficoll-Histopaque density gradient centrifugation and then cryopreserved in liquid nitrogen vapor phase. Analytical flow cytometry was used to check the purity and quantity of every magnetically sorted T cell population. Genomic DNA was isolated from every sorted fraction and measured by UV absorbance on a Nanodrop 2000c.

The TCR was taken from a woman in her twenties or thirties in good health. Sequenced material: naive CD4+ T cells sorted from blood. What the cell subset or site label conveys for this sample: CD45RA+ positively selected. This chain is built from TRBV7-2 and TRBJ1-1; the D gene remains uncertain. The sequenced DNA: TGTGCCAGCAGCTTACAATATCTGGGAACTGAAGCTTTCTTT. This yields the protein CASSLQYLGTEAFF.